This TCR beta chain stems from a study of blood T cell repertoires in COVID-19 (TCRdb year 2020). General notes on the study: The collaborator samples originated in the United States, Italy and Spain and spanned the acute and convalescent phases of COVID-19. Where HLA class I and class II types were available, the types were taken from metadata supplied by the sample provider, not from assay-based typing. A freely available public database, intended as a resource for researchers studying the immune response to SARS-CoV-2, is where the repertoires were released. The dataset comprised deeply sampled blood TCRbeta repertoires from subjects exposed to, actively infected with, or recovered from COVID-19. Samples were obtained from the ongoing ImmuneRACE study (first 160 participants) and from 1,254 subjects provided by 6 global collaborators. The prospective study material was composed of cDNA or gDNA derived from T cells, B-cell-depleted T cells, or PBMCs. Nearly every sample came with metadata listing a de-identified subject ID, COVID-19 status, age in years and sex. Findings and caveats that apply to the study as a whole: How much clinical and demographic metadata was included differed by source and by participant, and the metadata was provided uncurated.

Including cysteine and phenylalanine, the CDR3 has 16 amino acids. Of all the DNA, just the CDR3 is kept, 48 bases in frame from base 1. Trimming removed 5 bases from V and 4 bases from J, leaving 18 bases between the germline ends. According to the germline V gene (reference sequence), CDR1 reads LNHDA and CDR2 reads SQIVND. About this clone itself: No cognate antigen has been identified for it. Per-base quality was not reported, and no clone a single base away is much larger than it.

Each collaborating institution followed its own protocols to collect whole blood in K2EDTA tubes. Collaborator samples were shipped for TCRbeta analysis as frozen whole blood, isolated PBMCs, or DNA extracted from either sample type. The immunoSEQ Assay, a bias-controlled multiplex PCR, was used to amplify TCRbeta CDR3 regions from genomic DNA. Per the source publication's procedure: The number of nucleated cells in each sample was estimated from the amplification of reference gene primers within the assay. Sequence reads were collapsed and filtered to measure the absolute abundance of every unique TCRbeta CDR3 rearrangement. For each sample, productive Simpson clonality was calculated as the square root of Simpson's diversity index over productive rearrangements. This immuneACCESS table, as held by TCRdb, lists in-frame sequences with V and J called but not all clones. Of the missing ones, under half trace to an unresolved V gene in checked studies; the others have no known cause. V and J calls and clone size are as listed in that table; D and trimming were resolved from the DNA. Within this sample are under 300,000 clones, with 81% of them counted one time only. Under 3% of the sample lies in the top ten.

This sequence uses TRBV19 and TRBJ1-5; 6 matching bases give a weak D call of TRBD1. This TCR was sampled from a woman aged 60-75 years with active or convalescent COVID-19. The sequencing sample was made of peripheral blood. The CDR3 region has the sequence CASSPGGGAVNQPQHF. The DNA sequence is given as TGTGCCAGTAGTCCTGGAGGGGGGGCAGTAAATCAGCCCCAGCATTTT.